This entry lists 16 T cell receptor beta chains sequenced from one sample in a study of shared clonotypes between healthy human individuals (dated by TCRdb to 2019 to 2021). Library preparation was by the immunoSEQ multiplex PCR assay. TCRdb limited this immuneACCESS table to in-frame rearrangements with V and J called. A share of clones is missing; checked studies link under half to unresolved V genes, and the rest is unexplained. The sample table holds about 480,000 clones, of which 79% were seen once. The top ten clones comprise about an eighth of the sample. Input material: PBMCs. These receptors were taken from a woman aged 40 to 50 in good health. Some clones in this sample may be carry-over from other donors' samples.

This chain joins TRBV5-4 and TRBJ2-5, with 7 bases aligning to TRBD1. Germline values: CDR1 SGHNT, CDR2 YYREEE (reference sequence). V lost 0 bases, J lost 2 bases, and 4 bases stayed unmatched. The CDR3 has 15 amino acids. The CDR3, as DNA: TGTGCCAGCAGCTTGGGAGGCAGGGGGCAAGAGACCCAGTACTTC. Amino acid sequence: CASSLGGRGQETQYF.

This rearrangement joins TRBV5-6 to TRBJ2-5; 9 nucleotides align to TRBD1. The J call is in doubt because the DNA end fits TRBJ2-7 better. CDR3 length: 15 residues. Germline V CDR1 and CDR2: SGHDT, YYEEEE. The CDR3 DNA is TGTGCCAGCAGCTTGTGGAGACAGGGGGAGGACGAGCAGTACTTC. It encodes CASSLWRQGEDEQYF.

The chain employs TRBV18 and TRBJ2-2; 7 positions match TRBD2. V was clipped by 1 base and J by 6 bases; unmatched bases: 11. Germline values: CDR1 KGHSH, CDR2 LQKENI. This CDR3 is built from 17 residues. In nucleotides, the CDR3 is TGTGCCAGCTCACCACTTGAGGCGGGAGTTTACGCCGGGGAGCTGTTTTTT. Translation: CASSPLEAGVYAGELFF.

The V call is TRBV6-5, the J call TRBJ2-4; D might be TRBD1 (6 bases). The germline V gene has CDR1 MNHEY and CDR2 SVGAGI. Trimming left V 6 bases short and J 4 bases short, with 13 bases between. The CDR3 spans 14 residues. The CDR3, as DNA: TGTGCCAGCAGGGCCCCGGGACATAAAAACATTCAGTACTTC. Encoded protein: CASRAPGHKNIQYF.

This chain joins TRBV7-2 and TRBJ2-3; a possible D gene is TRBD2 (6 bases). Germline CDR1 is SGHTA and CDR2 is FQGNSA. The CDR3 is 17 residues long. V was trimmed by 5 bases and J by 8 bases, leaving 26 bases between them. The CDR3 reads CASSTRTGLGIGATQYF. The CDR3 bases are TGTGCCAGCAGCACCAGAACGGGACTCGGAATAGGTGCTACGCAGTATTTT.

This rearrangement joins TRBV29-1 to TRBJ1-1, with a weak D call TRBD1 (6 bases). V lost 3 bases and J lost 2, with 13 bases in between. CDR1 and CDR2 from the germline V gene are SQVTM and ANQGSEA. The CDR3 sequence is 14 residues long. This chain's CDR3 is CSVDDGGGNTEAFF. In DNA form, the CDR3 reads TGCAGCGTTGATGATGGGGGCGGTAACACTGAAGCTTTCTTT.

The chain is built from TRBV4-2 and TRBJ2-7; TRBD1 might be the D (6 bases). V lost 4 bases and J lost 3, with 19 bases in between. The length of the CDR3 is 16 residues. Germline CDR1 reads LGHNA; CDR2 reads YNFKEQ. The CDR3 DNA follows: TGTGCCAGCAGCCCGCGCGCCCAAACAGGGTTCTACGAGCAGTACTTC. It specifies CASSPRAQTGFYEQYF.

The J gene is TRBJ2-3, the V gene TRBV28, with TRBD2 matching 10 bases. The CDR3 is 17 amino acids. J gave up 5 bases and V 5 bases, and 13 bases lay outside the gene matches. Germline assignment: CDR1 MDHEN and CDR2 SYDVKM. Here the CDR3 reads CASSEFSLAGVKDTQYF. DNA for the CDR3: TGTGCCAGCAGTGAATTCAGCCTAGCGGGAGTTAAAGATACGCAGTATTTT. Variable domain in full (rest from reference TRBV28 and TRBJ2-3): DVKVTQSSRYLVKRTGEKVFLECVQDMDHENMFWYRQDPGLGLRLIYFSYDVKMKEKGDIPEGYSVSREKKERFSLILESASTNQTSMYLCASSEFSLAGVKDTQYFGPGTRLTVL.

For this clone: With a much larger clone just one base away, this may be a read error. This chain connects TRBV5-1 to TRBJ1-2, with a possible D match to TRBD1 (5 bases). V was shortened by 3 bases and J by 3 bases, with 12 bases between the two germline ends. The CDR3 length is 14 residues. Per germline, CDR1 SGHRS and CDR2 YFSETQ. The CDR3 coding sequence is TGCGCCAGCAGCTCGGGGGAGACAGACTATGGCTACACCTTC. Protein product: CASSSGETDYGYTF.

V and J are TRBV28 and TRBJ2-7; perhaps D is TRBD1 or TRBD2 (5 bases each). The V gene's germline CDR1 is MDHEN and CDR2 SYDVKM. The CDR3 consists of 14 residues. V was clipped by 6 bases and J by 12 bases, with 24 bases between them. CDR3: CASRTHSGRGGGYF. CDR3 DNA sequence: TGTGCCAGCAGAACTCACTCGGGGCGAGGCGGAGGGTACTTC.

CDR3 sequence reads: CASSSAGASYEQYF. The CDR3 DNA reads as TGTGCCAGCAGCTCGGCCGGCGCCTCGTACGAGCAGTACTTC. The J gene is TRBJ2-7, the V gene TRBV5-4; D is unresolved. CDR3 length: 14 residues. Trimming removed 3 bases from V and 4 bases from J, with 14 bases in between. CDR1 SGHNT and CDR2 YYREEE come from the germline V gene (reference sequence).

The chain recombines TRBV5-1 with TRBJ2-7, with 13 bases matching TRBD2. This CDR3 has 17 amino acids. V lost 0 bases, J lost 7 bases, and 10 bases stayed unmatched. CDR1 is SGHRS and CDR2 is YFSETQ in the germline V gene. CDR3: CASSLGLAGGLPGEQYF. The CDR3 nucleotides read TGCGCCAGCAGCTTGGGACTAGCGGGAGGCCTCCCGGGGGAGCAGTACTTC.

The chain joins TRBV4-1 to TRBJ2-1; 7 positions match TRBD2. This CDR3 contains 17 residues. The junction had 7 bases not matched to a gene; V was cut back by 0 bases and J by 2 bases. Per the germline V gene, CDR1 is MGHRA and CDR2 is YSYEKL. The CDR3 region is CASSQEERGVPYNEQFF. For the CDR3, the DNA is TGCGCCAGCAGCCAAGAAGAACGGGGGGTTCCCTACAATGAGCAGTTCTTC.

The V gene is TRBV7-8, the J gene TRBJ2-5, with 9 bases lining up with TRBD2. Germline V gene lookup returns CDR1 SGHVS and CDR2 FQNEAQ. Trimming took 5 bases from V and 5 from J; bases not matched to a gene: 12. The CDR3 loop spans 16 amino acids. The CDR3 loop is CASSPRTAGGLETQYF. As DNA, the CDR3 is TGTGCCAGCAGCCCGAGGACAGCGGGAGGCCTCGAGACCCAGTACTTC.

J is TRBJ2-3 and V is TRBV18; D could derive from TRBD1 or TRBD2 (6 bases each). The CDR3 sequence is 14 residues long. V lost 3 bases, J lost 5 bases, and 12 bases lay in between. In germline, CDR1 is KGHSH, CDR2 LQKENI. The CDR3 sequence is CASSPLRGRDTQYF. In DNA, the CDR3 is TGTGCCAGCTCACCCCTCCGGGGGCGAGATACGCAGTATTTT.

This clone was detected a few times. V is TRBV7-3 and J is TRBJ2-6; D remains ambiguous. The germline V gene has CDR1 SGHTA and CDR2 FQGTGA. Deletions cut 6 bases from V and 4 bases from J, with 10 bases between. The CDR3 runs 14 residues. CDR3 bases: TGTGCCAGCAGTTCGGCCGGCGGGGCCAACGTCCTGACTTTC. Translating gives CASSSAGGANVLTF.